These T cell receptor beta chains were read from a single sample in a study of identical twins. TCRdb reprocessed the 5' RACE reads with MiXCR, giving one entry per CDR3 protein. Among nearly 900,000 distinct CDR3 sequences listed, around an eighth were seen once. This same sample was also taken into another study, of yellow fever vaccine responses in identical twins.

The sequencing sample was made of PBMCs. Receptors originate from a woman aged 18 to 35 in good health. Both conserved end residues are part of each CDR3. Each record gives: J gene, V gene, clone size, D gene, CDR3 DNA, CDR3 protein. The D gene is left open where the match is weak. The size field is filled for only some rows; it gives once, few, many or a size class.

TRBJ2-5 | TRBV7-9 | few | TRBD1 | TGTGCCAGCAGCCCCTTTCCGGGACAGCACCAAGAGACCCAGTACTTC | CASSPFPGQHQETQYF
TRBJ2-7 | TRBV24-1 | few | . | TGTGCCACCAGTGATTCGGCTAAGGGAGGCTACGAGCAGTACTTC | CATSDSAKGGYEQYF
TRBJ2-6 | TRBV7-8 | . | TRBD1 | TGTGCCAGCAGCTTAAACAGGGGTATGACGTCTGGGGCCAACGTCCTGACTTTC | CASSLNRGMTSGANVLTF
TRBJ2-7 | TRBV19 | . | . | TGTGCCAGTAGTCGGGGGCCGGCCTACGAGCAGTACTTC | CASSRGPAYEQYF
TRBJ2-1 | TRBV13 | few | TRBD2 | TGTGCCAGCAGCTTATTCGGGACTAGCGGGCCTAATGAGCAGTTCTTC | CASSLFGTSGPNEQFF
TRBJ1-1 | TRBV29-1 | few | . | TGCAGCGTTGAAGACAGGGTGGGCACTGAAGCTTTCTTT | CSVEDRVGTEAFF
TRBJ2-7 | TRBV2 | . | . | TGTGCCAGCAACTTGGAGACGGTCACCTACGAGCAGTACTTC | CASNLETVTYEQYF
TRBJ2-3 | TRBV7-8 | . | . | TGTGCCAGCAGCTTAGTTGGGGCGTTAACAGATACGCAGTATTTT | CASSLVGALTDTQYF
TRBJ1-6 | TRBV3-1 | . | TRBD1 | TGTGCCAGCACCAGCGGGACAGTCAATTCACCCCTCCACTTT | CASTSGTVNSPLHF
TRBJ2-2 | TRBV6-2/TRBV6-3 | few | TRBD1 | TGTGCCAGCAGCGTCCGAAGGGGGACAGTGAACTCCGGGGAGCTGTTTTTT | CASSVRRGTVNSGELFF
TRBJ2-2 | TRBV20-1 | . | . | TGCAGTGCTAGAGATCGGATGGGGGCTAACACCGGGGAGCTGTTTTTT | CSARDRMGANTGELFF
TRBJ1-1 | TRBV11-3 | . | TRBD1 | TGTGCCAGCAGCGACAGGGGTCGGAACACTGAAGCTTTCTTT | CASSDRGRNTEAFF
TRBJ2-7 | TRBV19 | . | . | TGTGCCAGTAGTATCCAGGGGGGTAACTACGAGCAGTACTTC | CASSIQGGNYEQYF
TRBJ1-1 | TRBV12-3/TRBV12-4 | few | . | TGTGCCAGCATTACCCCGGACCGCCGACTTAGTAAAGCTTTCTTT | CASITPDRRLSKAFF
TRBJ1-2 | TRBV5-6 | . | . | TGTGCCAGCAGCTTGTTTTGGGTCGTCGGCTACACCTTC | CASSLFWVVGYTF
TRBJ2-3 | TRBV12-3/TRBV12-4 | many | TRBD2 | TGTGCCAGCAGTGGCTCGGGACTAGCGGGAGGAACAGATACGCAGTATTTT | CASSGSGLAGGTDTQYF
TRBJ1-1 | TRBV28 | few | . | TGTGCCAGCAGTTCCGCAAGGTCGGGGCGGGACACTGAAGCTTTCTTT | CASSSARSGRDTEAFF
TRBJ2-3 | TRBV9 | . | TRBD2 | TGTGCCAGCAGCGCCCCAGCGGGGGGGCCGCCTGGTACGCAGTATTTT | CASSAPAGGPPGTQYF
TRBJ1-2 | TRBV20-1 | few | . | TGCAGTGCCCCGGGGCCGGGGGCTGGCTACACCTTC | CSAPGPGAGYTF
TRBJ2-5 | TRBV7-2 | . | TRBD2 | TGTGCCAGCAGACGAGTGGGGGGGGACCAAGAGACCCAGTACTTC | CASRRVGGDQETQYF
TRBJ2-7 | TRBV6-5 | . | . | TGTGCCAGCAGTTATGGCGAGGACTACGAGCAGTACTTC | CASSYGEDYEQYF
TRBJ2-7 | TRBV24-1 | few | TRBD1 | TGTGCCACCAGTGATCCGGGACAGACCTACGAGCAGTACTTC | CATSDPGQTYEQYF
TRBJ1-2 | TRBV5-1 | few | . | TGCGCCAGCAGCGCGGACAGCCTTCCGTCGCTTTTTGGCTATGGCTACACCTTC | CASSADSLPSLFGYGYTF
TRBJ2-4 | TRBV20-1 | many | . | TGCAGTGCAAGGGACCAGGCCGGCATTCAGTACTTC | CSARDQAGIQYF
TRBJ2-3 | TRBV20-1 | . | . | TGCAGTGCTAGAGCCTCCTGGGGAGGGGGAGGTTACACAGATACGCAGTATTTT | CSARASWGGGGYTDTQYF
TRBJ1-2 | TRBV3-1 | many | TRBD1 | TGTGCCAGCAGCCCCGGACAGGATCTCACCTTC | CASSPGQDLTF
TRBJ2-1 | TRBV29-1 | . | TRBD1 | TGCAGCGGGACCGGACAGGGTTACAATGAGCAGTTCTTC | CSGTGQGYNEQFF
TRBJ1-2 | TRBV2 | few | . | TGTGCCAGCAGTGAAGAAGGGACGGTAACCTTCTATGGCTACACCTTC | CASSEEGTVTFYGYTF
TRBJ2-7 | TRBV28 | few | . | TGTGCCAGCAGTCGCTCGGACGCCTCCTACGAGCAGTACTTC | CASSRSDASYEQYF
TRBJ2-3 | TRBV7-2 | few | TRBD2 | TGTGCCAGCAGCTTAGCCTTTCGCGGGGGGGCCCTACAGGGCACAGATACGCAGTATTTT | CASSLAFRGGALQGTDTQYF
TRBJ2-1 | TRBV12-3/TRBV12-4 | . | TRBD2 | TGTGCCAGCAGTTTCGGCGGGAGGACCTACAATGAGCAGTTCTTC | CASSFGGRTYNEQFF
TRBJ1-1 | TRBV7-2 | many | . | TGTGCCAGCAGCTCTTTTTGGAGGGAGCTGAACACTGAAGCTTTCTTT | CASSSFWRELNTEAFF
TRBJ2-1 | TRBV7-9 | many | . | TGTGCCAGCAGTTTACGGACTGAGCAGTTCTTC | CASSLRTEQFF
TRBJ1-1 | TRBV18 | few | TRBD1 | TGTGCCAGCTCACTTACCGGTGAGGGGGCTGCTGAAGCTTTCTTT | CASSLTGEGAAEAFF
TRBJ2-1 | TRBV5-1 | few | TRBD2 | TGCGCCAGCAGCCAGGAGGGACTAGGGATATTGGATGAGCAGTTCTTC | CASSQEGLGILDEQFF
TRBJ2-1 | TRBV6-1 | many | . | TGTGCCAGCTCCTGGATTGACAATGAGCAGTTCTTC | CASSWIDNEQFF
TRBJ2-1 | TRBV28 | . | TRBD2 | TGTGCCAGCGCGCTAGCGGGGGCGTACAATGAGCAGTTCTTC | CASALAGAYNEQFF
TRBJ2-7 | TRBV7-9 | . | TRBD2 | TGTGCCAGCAGCCGTTCGACTAGCCGCAACTCCTACGAGCAGTACTTC | CASSRSTSRNSYEQYF
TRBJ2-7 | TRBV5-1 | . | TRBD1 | TGCGCCAGCAGCTTCGACCGGGACAGGGGGTACGAGCAGTACTTC | CASSFDRDRGYEQYF
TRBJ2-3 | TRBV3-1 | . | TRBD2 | TGTGCCAGCAGCAAAAGATTGGGACTAGCGGGATCCTATACGCAGTATTTT | CASSKRLGLAGSYTQYF
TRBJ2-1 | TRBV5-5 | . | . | TGTGCCAGCAGCTTGGCGGCCACCCCTCGCAATGAGCAGTTCTTC | CASSLAATPRNEQFF
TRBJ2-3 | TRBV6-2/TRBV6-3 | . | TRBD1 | TGTGCCAGCAGTTACGTGGGCAGGGGGCCCACAGATACGCAGTATTTT | CASSYVGRGPTDTQYF
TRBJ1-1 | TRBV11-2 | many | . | TGTGCCAGCAGCTTAGTGGGGGGACCTTTCTTT | CASSLVGGPFF
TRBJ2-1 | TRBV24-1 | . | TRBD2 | TGTGCCACCAGTGATTTACCGGTTAGCGGGAGGAGCTCCTACAATGAGCAGTTCTTC | CATSDLPVSGRSSYNEQFF
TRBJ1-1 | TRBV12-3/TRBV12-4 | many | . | TGTGCCAGCAGTTTATATCTAGGGAACACTGAAGCTTTCTTT | CASSLYLGNTEAFF
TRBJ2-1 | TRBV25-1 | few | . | TGTGCCAGCAGTGACACGATAACAGATCGAAACAATGAGCAGTTCTTC | CASSDTITDRNNEQFF
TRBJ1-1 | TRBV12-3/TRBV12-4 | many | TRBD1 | TGTGCCAGCAGTTCAATCGACAGGGGGCGGGGGACTGAAGCTTTCTTT | CASSSIDRGRGTEAFF
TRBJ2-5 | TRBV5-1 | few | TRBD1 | TGCGCCAGCAGCTTTTCCGGGACAGGGGGCTTCGAGACCCAGTACTTC | CASSFSGTGGFETQYF
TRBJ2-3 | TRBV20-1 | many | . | TGCAGTGCCGAAGGACGGGAGATATCCTATGCAGATACGCAGTATTTT | CSAEGREISYADTQYF
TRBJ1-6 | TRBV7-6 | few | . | TGTGCCAGCAGCCCCTTGGGGGATCCCCAGTCACCCCTCCACTTT | CASSPLGDPQSPLHF